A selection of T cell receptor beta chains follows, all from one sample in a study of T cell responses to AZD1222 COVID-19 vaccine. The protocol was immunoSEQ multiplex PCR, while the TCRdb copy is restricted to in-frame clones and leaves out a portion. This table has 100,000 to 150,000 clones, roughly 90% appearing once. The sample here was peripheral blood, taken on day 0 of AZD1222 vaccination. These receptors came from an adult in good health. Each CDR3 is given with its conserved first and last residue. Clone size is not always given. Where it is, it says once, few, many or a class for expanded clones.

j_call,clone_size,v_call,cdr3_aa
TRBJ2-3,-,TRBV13,CASSATTREATDTQYF
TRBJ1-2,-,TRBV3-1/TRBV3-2,CASSQGDSLDYGYTF
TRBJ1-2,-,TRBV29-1,CSVATLRNGYTF
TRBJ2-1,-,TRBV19,CASSRVPPRNDEQFF
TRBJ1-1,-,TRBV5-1,CASSLQGVNTEAFF
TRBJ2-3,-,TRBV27,CASSGMTDTQYF
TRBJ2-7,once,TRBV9,CASSVGGTGSYEQYF
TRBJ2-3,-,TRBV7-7,CASSLGLSPADTQYF
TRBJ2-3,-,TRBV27,CASSVGQGTDTQYF
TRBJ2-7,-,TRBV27,CASGEDSYYEQYF
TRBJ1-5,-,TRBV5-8,CASSLRNQPQHF
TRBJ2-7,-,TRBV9,CASTLSGTGYEQYF
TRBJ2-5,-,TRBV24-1,CATSRTGGWETQYF
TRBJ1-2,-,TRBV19,CASRYKQSYGYTF
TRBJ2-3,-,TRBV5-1,CASSLESRGATDTQYF
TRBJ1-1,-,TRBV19,CASSIGTGGSTEAFF
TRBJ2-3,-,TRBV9,CASSAGTSRRGGTQYF
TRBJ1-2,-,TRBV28,CASSFRGYGYTF
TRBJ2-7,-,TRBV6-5,CASSPRQGPYEQYF
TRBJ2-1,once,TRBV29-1,CSVKGVYNEQFF
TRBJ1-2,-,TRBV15,CATSNSGTHGYTF
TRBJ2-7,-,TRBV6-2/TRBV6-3,CASSTRRGRDYEQYF